Listed below are T cell receptor beta chains from one sample, sequenced in a study of T cell repertoires in cytomegalovirus infection. TCRdb re-derived calls from the reads in MiXCR, one entry per CDR3 protein. The sample carries around 450,000 distinct CDR3 sequences, approximately 31% recorded once. Input material: PBMCs. Receptors were obtained from a human donor in good health (CMV status not recorded). Some clones in this sample may be carry-over from other donors' samples. Both conserved end residues are part of each CDR3. The order of the fields is D gene, clone size, V gene, J gene, CDR3 DNA, CDR3 protein. D genes are given only for firm matches. The size field is filled for only some rows; it gives once, few, many or a size class.

-	-	TRBV5-1	TRBJ2-3	TGCGCCAGCAGCTTGGACTCGCGGGCTAGGTCAGATACGCAGTATTTT	CASSLDSRARSDTQYF
-	-	TRBV6-5	TRBJ2-1	TGTGCCAGCAGACCCGGTGGGCCCCCCGGGGACAATGAGCAGTTCTTC	CASRPGGPPGDNEQFF
TRBD1	-	TRBV6-2/TRBV6-3	TRBJ2-2	TGTGCCAGCAGTCACCCCGGGACAGGGGCCGGGGAGCTGTTTTTT	CASSHPGTGAGELFF
-	-	TRBV3-1	TRBJ2-6	TGTGCCAGCAGCCTTCCCACCGGGACGGTACGGTCTGGGGCCAACGTCCTGACTTTC	CASSLPTGTVRSGANVLTF
-	few	TRBV7-2	TRBJ1-4	TGTGCCAGCAGCGGCGGGGGGGGGGTTCATGAAAAACTGTTTTTT	CASSGGGGVHEKLFF
-	few	TRBV5-4	TRBJ2-3	TGTGCCAGCAGCGGATTCAGTGGGAGCACAGATACGCAGTATTTT	CASSGFSGSTDTQYF
TRBD1	few	TRBV6-6	TRBJ1-1	TGTGCCAGCAGTGATTCCTTCGACAGGGTTGGGACTGAAGCTTTCTTT	CASSDSFDRVGTEAFF
TRBD1	-	TRBV29-1	TRBJ2-7	TGCAGCGTAGATTCAGGGGGCTCAATTGGCGAGCAGTACTTC	CSVDSGGSIGEQYF
-	few	TRBV7-6	TRBJ2-5	TGTGCCAGCAGCTTAGGGGTCGGTTCCCAAGAGACCCAGTACTTC	CASSLGVGSQETQYF
-	few	TRBV28	TRBJ1-6	TGTGCCAGCAGTTTATATCGCGGTACCTATAATTCACCCCTCCACTTT	CASSLYRGTYNSPLHF
TRBD1	once	TRBV5-1	TRBJ2-7	TGCGCCAGCAGCTTGGCCTCTTCCGGGACAGGGAATGAGCAGTACTTC	CASSLASSGTGNEQYF